This T cell receptor (beta chain) is from a study of T cell responses to AZD1222 COVID-19 vaccine (dated by TCRdb to the early 2020s). A note on the overall study: TCR sequencing covered more than 230 trial participants: around 210 given two doses of AZD1222 and 26 given two doses of MenACWY control vaccine. Trial participants were enrolled by age into 18-55, 56-69 and 70-plus year subgroups, with about 150, 28 and 57 TCR-sequenced participants respectively. The paper as a whole reports these results and caveats: In the small 56-69-year group, the increase in depth fell short of significance, most likely because of low power. Spike-specific TCR breadth and depth rose significantly after two AZD1222 doses compared with day 0 and with MenACWY recipients. Because no day 14 peak-response samples were available, the repertoires could be characterized only after the peak T cell response. Vaccine-associated CD4 TCRs spanned the whole spike protein, with dominant responses in regions 160-218 and 743-854. Participants were mostly white British, with more females than males. The authors suggested clonal diversity may have been underestimated. Reportedly, almost half of the unique spike-specific TCRs recognized epitopes lying outside the regions that are mutated in the B.1.351 and B.1.1.7 variants. Conclusions about previously exposed vaccinees are limited, since just five to seven AZD1222 recipients were seropositive for SARS-CoV-2 at baseline.

The CDR3 regions of human TCRbeta chains were subjected to immunosequencing. The authors processed their data as follows. Repertoire TCRs were matched against a reference library of SARS-CoV-2-specific TCRs generated with the MIRA antigen-specificity platform. Breadth was defined as the fraction of unique TCRs that were SARS-CoV-2-associated. Depth was defined as the fraction of total T cells that were SARS-CoV-2-associated. Using the MIRA data, each spike-specific TCR was assigned both to the spike region to which the TCR was reactive and to a CD4 or CD8 class. Log10-transformed breadth and depth values were compared by one-way ANOVA with Sidak's multiple comparisons tests. TCRdb's version of the immuneACCESS table is confined to in-frame rearrangements and falls short of the full clone set. An unresolved V gene accounts for under half of the shortfall where checked; the remainder is of unknown origin. V and J calls and clone size are given by that table; D and trimming were obtained from the DNA. The sample records 150,000 to 170,000 clones, about 86% of which are singletons. Of the sample, more than 5.5% is held by the ten largest clones.

The CDR3 contains 15 residues, cysteine and phenylalanine counted. This entry keeps only the CDR3 DNA: 45 bases, framed from base 1. The junction shows trimming of 1 base on V and 6 bases on J, plus 16 bases between the germline ends. Taken from the germline V gene (reference sequence), the CDR1 and CDR2 loops are GTSNPN and SVGIG. Remarks on this clone: Which antigen it targets is not known. Base qualities are missing; no much larger clone stands one base away.

Per the publication, the time point label means: baseline before first vaccination. The treatment or condition tag for this specimen amounts to: meningococcal conjugate vaccine given as trial control. Vaccinee samples were obtained from the UK trials COV001 and COV002, which included a single-blind randomized controlled phase 2/3 trial of AZD1222 (ChAdOx1 nCoV-19) in healthy adults. Trial participant PBMC samples were collected at day 0 and day 28 after the second dose for TCRbeta chain sequencing. The sequence came from an adult in good health. The rearrangement combines TRBV30 with TRBJ2-1; the D gene cannot be named for sure. Sample: peripheral blood, taken on day 0 of MenACWY control vaccination. The CDR3: CAWSEIGYKPNEQFF. The nucleotides read TGTGCCTGGAGTGAGATAGGCTACAAGCCCAATGAGCAGTTCTTC.